These 6 T cell receptor beta chains were all obtained from the same sample, sequenced in a study of shared clonotypes between healthy human individuals. Only in-frame clones appear in the TCRdb table, and some are missing; sequencing was by immunoSEQ multiplex PCR. This table holds 180,000 or so clones, over 80% found once. Sequenced material: naive CD4+ T cells sorted from blood. Sample subset: CD45RA+ positively selected. The receptors were gathered from a woman aged 25 to 39 in good health.

This clone was detected a few times. The chain uses TRBV5-1 and TRBJ2-7; tentative D call: TRBD1 (5 bases). The CDR3 extends over 13 amino acids. Germline V gene data show CDR1 as SGHRS and CDR2 as YFSETQ. V was trimmed by 2 bases and J by 0 bases, leaving 6 bases between them. The CDR3 DNA follows: TGCGCCAGCAGCTTCACAGGCTCCTACGAGCAGTACTTC. Translated, it gives CASSFTGSYEQYF.

V usage is TRBV5-4 and J usage is TRBJ2-5; D perhaps matches TRBD2 (7 bases). TRBJ2-7 matches the DNA end more closely, so the J call is doubtful. This CDR3 spans 14 amino acids. Germline V gives CDR1 SGHNT, CDR2 YYREEE (reference sequence). In nucleotides, the CDR3 is TGTGCCAGCAGCTACTGGGGGGGCCTCTACGAGCAGTACTTC. Translation: CASSYWGGLYEQYF.

The J gene is TRBJ2-1, the V gene TRBV9; 12 nucleotides agree with TRBD2. The V gene's germline CDR1 is SGDLS and CDR2 YYNGEE. CDR3 length equals 21 residues. V was pared by 3 bases and J by 7 bases, with 23 bases of the junction left unmatched. The chain's CDR3 is CASSGARGSSGRAIYGNEQFF. In nucleotides, the CDR3 is TGTGCCAGCAGCGGGGCGAGAGGTTCTAGCGGGAGGGCCATTTATGGGAATGAGCAGTTCTTC.

The CDR3 DNA reads as TGCAGCGTGGAACCACAGAACCTGAACACTGAAGCTTTCTTT. This sequence encodes CSVEPQNLNTEAFF. V usage is TRBV29-1 and J usage is TRBJ1-1; no clear D gene. The V gene lost 6 bases and the J gene lost 0 bases, with 14 bases spanning the gap. The germline V gene has CDR1 SQVTM and CDR2 ANQGSEA. The CDR3 extends over 14 amino acids.

This sequence joins TRBV18 and TRBJ2-5; D might be TRBD1 (5 bases). The J call may be faulty, since TRBJ2-7 better matches the DNA end. CDR1 and CDR2 from the germline V gene are KGHSH and LQKENI. The CDR3 has 13 residues. In nucleotides, the CDR3 is TGTGCCAGCTCACCAACAGGAAACTACGAGCAGTACTTC. Its protein product is CASSPTGNYEQYF.

The chain combines TRBV6-1 with TRBJ1-5; D gene ambiguous. Trimming shortened V by 1 base and J by 7 bases, and 8 bases separated the two germline ends. Germline V gene data show CDR1 as MNHNS and CDR2 as SASEGT. The CDR3 covers 13 residues. In nucleotides, the CDR3 is TGTGCCAGCAGTGAAGAGCGGCAGCAGCCCCAGCATTTT. The encoded protein is CASSEERQQPQHF.